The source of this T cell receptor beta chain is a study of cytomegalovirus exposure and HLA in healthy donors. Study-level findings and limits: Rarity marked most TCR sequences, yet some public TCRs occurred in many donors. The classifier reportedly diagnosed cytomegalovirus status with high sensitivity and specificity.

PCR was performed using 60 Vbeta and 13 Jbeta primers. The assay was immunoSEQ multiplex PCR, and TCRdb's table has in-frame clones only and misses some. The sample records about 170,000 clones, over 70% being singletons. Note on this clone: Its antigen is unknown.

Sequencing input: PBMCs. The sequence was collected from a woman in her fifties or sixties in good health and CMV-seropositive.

The CDR3 region is CASSPEGRVNYGYTF. In DNA, the CDR3 is TGTGCCAGCAGTCCAGAGGGCAGAGTTAACTATGGCTACACCTTC. The J gene is TRBJ1-2, the V gene TRBV2; no reliable D call. The CDR3 is 15 residues long. CDR1 is SNHLY and CDR2 is FYNNEI in the germline V gene. Trimming removed 5 bases at V and 1 base at J, with 14 bases between.